The next 25 T cell receptor beta chains were all read from a single sample in a study of control samples from healthy donors and cancer patients. The method was immunoSEQ multiplex PCR; TCRdb's version includes in-frame clones alone and lacks a portion of them. The sample has around 120,000 clones; 80% to 90% are singletons. The sequenced sample consisted of PBMCs. These receptors came from a woman between 45 and 65 years old with colorectal cancer.

The rearrangement links TRBV18 to TRBJ2-2, with D perhaps given as TRBD1 or TRBD2 (5 bases each). V lost 2 bases and J 6 bases, leaving 19 bases between the germline ends. Germline CDR1 is KGHSH and CDR2 is LQKENI. The CDR3 spans 17 residues. The CDR3 is CASSPFPGPKHAGELFF. Here the CDR3 DNA reads TGTGCCAGCTCACCATTTCCGGGACCTAAACACGCCGGGGAGCTGTTTTTT.

The V and J genes are TRBV30 and TRBJ1-5; 9 bases are shared with TRBD1. The CDR3 has 15 amino acids. Trimming took 0 bases from V and 7 from J; bases not matched to a gene: 7. Germline V gives CDR1 GTSNPN, CDR2 SVGIG (reference sequence). Here the CDR3 DNA reads TGTGCCTGGAGTGTAGGGACAGGGATAAACCAGCCCCAGCATTTT. Protein sequence: CAWSVGTGINQPQHF.

Comments on this clone: The CDR3 does not end in the conserved phenylalanine or tryptophan, so this is likely a read error. The DNA is left out, because the CDR3 cannot be placed on it with certainty; the CDR3 is given as TCRdb lists it. The CDR3 is CSALSGPHK. The V and J genes are TRBV20-1 and TRBJ1-3. Germline CDR1 is DFQATT and CDR2 is SNEGSKA (reference sequence). The CDR3 extends over 9 residues, inclusive of both ends.

The chain is built from TRBV19 and TRBJ2-6, with a weak D call TRBD1 (5 bases). The CDR3 loop spans 14 amino acids. Per germline, CDR1 LNHDA and CDR2 SQIVND (reference sequence). V dropped 5 bases and J dropped 5 bases, with 10 bases sitting between them. The CDR3 nucleotides are TGTGCCAGTAGTGACAGTCTTTGGGCCAACGTCCTGACTTTC. As protein: CASSDSLWANVLTF.

The chain recombines TRBV7-9 with TRBJ2-7; D is unresolved. The CDR3 runs 13 residues. V shed 5 bases and J shed 7 bases, with 15 bases lying between them. From germline, CDR1 is SEHNR and CDR2 FQNEAQ (reference sequence). The CDR3 DNA is TGTGCCAGCAGCGAAGGGCCCAGACTTGAGCAGTACTTC. It encodes CASSEGPRLEQYF.

This chain connects TRBV5-1 to TRBJ1-2, with D tentatively TRBD1 (5 bases). Germline V gene lookup returns CDR1 SGHRS and CDR2 YFSETQ. The CDR3 covers 14 residues. Trimming removed 6 bases from V and 4 bases from J, with 16 bases in between. The CDR3 DNA reads as TGCGCCAGCACTATCGACAGACTCTTCTATGGCTACACCTTC. Amino acid sequence: CASTIDRLFYGYTF.

The rearrangement uses TRBV2 and TRBJ1-1; the D is unclear. Germline CDR1 SNHLY, CDR2 FYNNEI. The CDR3 spans 13 residues. The ends were cut back, 6 bases at V and 7 bases at J, with 15 bases in the middle. The CDR3: CASREPLKNEAFF. DNA for the CDR3: TGTGCCAGCAGGGAACCCTTGAAGAATGAAGCTTTCTTT.

The chain is built from TRBV7-2 and TRBJ1-5; 10 positions agree with TRBD1. Germline V CDR1 and CDR2: SGHTA, FQGNSA. Trimming removed 4 bases from V and 1 base from J; junction bases left unmatched: 1. The CDR3 extends over 15 amino acids. CDR3 in amino acids: CASSSTGGSNQPQHF. In nucleotides, the CDR3 is TGTGCCAGCAGCTCGACAGGGGGCAGCAATCAGCCCCAGCATTTT.

The chain has TRBV5-1 and TRBJ1-2, with TRBD1 identical over 10 bases. Trimming at V came to 2 bases and at J to 6 bases, leaving 7 bases not matched to a gene. Per the germline V gene, CDR1 is SGHRS and CDR2 is YFSETQ. The CDR3 spans 15 residues. The CDR3 loop reads CASSFGTGESDGYTF. CDR3 bases: TGCGCCAGCAGCTTCGGGACAGGGGAATCGGATGGCTACACCTTC.

V usage is TRBV29-1 and J usage is TRBJ1-5, with 7 bases that match TRBD1. The CDR3 sequence is 14 residues long. The germline V gene encodes CDR1 SQVTM and CDR2 ANQGSEA. V was pared by 6 bases and J by 0 bases, with 5 bases of the junction left unmatched. The CDR3 sequence: CSVIDRDSNQPQHF. Here the CDR3 DNA reads TGCAGCGTGATAGACAGGGATAGCAATCAGCCCCAGCATTTT.

This sequence joins TRBV11-2 and TRBJ1-2; D unresolved. The CDR3 length is 13 residues. V was cut by 4 bases and J by 3 bases, with 9 bases left in between. Germline V gives CDR1 SGHAT, CDR2 FQNNGV. CDR3 DNA: TGTGCCAGCAGCTCCGACCAGGACTATGGCTACACCTTC. Protein sequence: CASSSDQDYGYTF.

The chain recombines TRBV30 with TRBJ1-3; 7 nucleotides align to TRBD1. This CDR3 has 16 residues. Trimming took 5 bases from V and 3 from J; bases not matched to a gene: 13. CDR1 is GTSNPN, CDR2 SVGIG, per germline (reference sequence). CDR3 coding DNA: TGTGCCTGGTACCCTAAGGAGGGGGCTGGTGGAAACACCATATATTTT. Its translation is CAWYPKEGAGGNTIYF. Using reference TRBV30 and TRBJ1-3 for the parts outside the CDR3, the full variable domain is SQTIHQWPATLVQPVGSPLSLECTVEGTSNPNLYWYRQAAGRGLQLLFYSVGIGQISSEVPQNLSASRPQDRQFILSSKKLLLSDSGFYLCAWYPKEGAGGNTIYFGEGSWLTVV.

The rearrangement joins TRBV29-1 to TRBJ2-7; D unclear. The V end lost 0 bases, the J end lost 3 bases, and 18 bases lay between the germline ends. Germline V lookup: CDR1 SQVTM, CDR2 ANQGSEA. The length of the CDR3 is 16 residues. CDR3 DNA: TGCAGCGTTGAAGACCATACCTTGGGCAGCGACTACGAGCAGTACTTC. It is translated as CSVEDHTLGSDYEQYF.

The CDR3 spells CSAPTGTGTTEAFF. CDR3 sequence (DNA): TGCAGCGCCCCGACAGGTACGGGGACCACTGAAGCTTTCTTT. This sequence joins TRBV29-1 and TRBJ1-1; D might be TRBD1 (6 bases). The CDR3 totals 14 residues. The germline V and J ends were trimmed by 7 bases and 4 bases, with 19 bases remaining between them. Germline CDR1 is SQVTM and CDR2 is ANQGSEA.

This clone was recorded a few times. V and J are TRBV9 and TRBJ1-5; D uncertain. V lost 0 bases, J lost 1 base, and 5 bases lay in between. The CDR3 has 14 residues. The V gene's germline CDR1 is SGDLS and CDR2 YYNGEE. DNA of the CDR3: TGTGCCAGCAGCGTAGGGTGGAGCAATCAGCCCCAGCATTTT. Protein: CASSVGWSNQPQHF.

The sample holds one count of this clone. This sequence joins TRBV11-2 and TRBJ2-7; 9 nucleotides align to TRBD1. The V gene end was trimmed by 5 bases and the J gene end by 2 bases; junction bases not matched to a gene: 1. There are 13 residues in the CDR3. Germline CDR1 and CDR2: SGHAT and FQNNGV. The CDR3 spells CASSGTGPYEQYF. In nucleotides, the CDR3 is TGTGCCAGCAGCGGGACAGGGCCCTACGAGCAGTACTTC.

The V gene is TRBV5-4, the J gene TRBJ2-7, with 8 bases that match TRBD1. Germline CDR1 SGHNT, CDR2 YYREEE (reference sequence). The length of the CDR3 is 14 residues. The junction had 7 bases not matched to a gene; V was cut back by 5 bases and J by 3 bases. The DNA for the CDR3 is TGTGCCAGCAGGGTAGACAGGGGAGACTACGAGCAGTACTTC. Its translation: CASRVDRGDYEQYF.

The gene calls are TRBV6-6 and TRBJ1-1; weak D call: TRBD1 (6 bases). Looked up from germline, CDR1 is MNHNY and CDR2 is SVGAGI (reference sequence). CDR3 length equals 16 residues. Trimming cost V 7 bases and J 1 base, with 19 bases left between them. CDR3 coding DNA: TGTGCCAGCAACGACCTACAGGGATACGAGAACACTGAAGCTTTCTTT. Translation gives CASNDLQGYENTEAFF.

The V and J genes are TRBV6-5 and TRBJ1-3; tentative D call: TRBD1 (5 bases). CDR1 is MNHEY and CDR2 is SVGAGI in the germline V gene. The V end was cut by 3 bases, the J end by 1 base, with 10 bases between. The length of the CDR3 is 15 residues. The CDR3 DNA is TGTGCCAGCAGTTATAGAGGGGAATCTGGAAACACCATATATTTT. This codes for CASSYRGESGNTIYF.

The chain is built from TRBV5-1 and TRBJ1-1; D unresolved. Germline CDR1 and CDR2: SGHRS and YFSETQ. This CDR3 has 16 residues. With 0 bases removed from V and 1 base from J, the gap between germline ends came to 13 bases. The DNA of the CDR3 is TGCGCCAGCAGCTTGGAGGTCGGCGGAAGGAACACTGAAGCTTTCTTT. Translation gives CASSLEVGGRNTEAFF.

The rearrangement links TRBV19 to TRBJ2-7, with D tentatively TRBD1 (6 bases). The CDR3 runs 14 residues. Germline V gene data show CDR1 as LNHDA and CDR2 as SQIVND (reference sequence). V was trimmed by 6 bases and J by 5 bases, leaving 17 bases between them. The CDR3 DNA reads as TGTGCCAGTAGCCTCACAGGGATTGGACACGAGCAGTACTTC. This codes for CASSLTGIGHEQYF.

This clone was observed a single time. J is TRBJ2-7 and V is TRBV10-2; the D gene is possibly TRBD1 (5 bases). The V and J ends lost 0 bases and 4 bases respectively, with 16 bases between them. Germline CDR1 is WSHSY and CDR2 is SAAADI. The CDR3 consists of 16 residues. Here the CDR3 reads CASSESRWTKFYEQYF. DNA for the CDR3: TGCGCCAGCAGTGAGTCTCGCTGGACAAAATTTTACGAGCAGTACTTC.

The chain combines TRBV18 with TRBJ2-2, with TRBD1 identical over 9 bases. Germline CDR1 and CDR2: KGHSH and LQKENI. This CDR3 comprises 15 residues. Unmatched junction bases numbered 2, after V lost 3 bases and J lost 3 bases. CDR3 loop: CASSPRQGDTGELFF. The CDR3 region has the DNA TGTGCCAGCTCACCTCGACAGGGGGACACCGGGGAGCTGTTTTTT.

V usage is TRBV20-1 and J usage is TRBJ2-5, with D perhaps matching TRBD1 or TRBD2 (5 bases each). The germline V gene has CDR1 DFQATT and CDR2 SNEGSKA (reference sequence). The CDR3 is 11 residues long. Trimming took 0 bases from V and 7 from J, leaving 6 bases between them. CDR3 sequence reads: CSARDGGTQYF. Written as DNA, the CDR3 is TGCAGTGCTAGAGATGGGGGGACCCAGTACTTC.

V and J are TRBV7-6 and TRBJ1-2, with TRBD1 identical over 7 bases. This CDR3 comprises 16 residues. V lost 5 bases and J lost 7; bases outside the gene matches: 16. The germline gives CDR1 SGHVS, CDR2 FNYEAQ. This CDR3 is CASSTAYQTGKRGYTF. The CDR3 DNA is TGTGCCAGCAGCACCGCCTACCAGACAGGGAAACGTGGCTACACCTTC.